The 24 T cell receptor beta chains below come from one sample, sequenced in a study of human T cells and chemical hapten exposure. Time point here: healthy volunteer bleed at 6 weeks. Unfractionated whole blood yielded the extracted total RNA. TCRdb reanalysed the RACE reads using MiXCR and keeps one entry per CDR3 protein. In the table there are around 45,000 distinct CDR3 sequences, about 4% of which are singletons. The sequencing input was whole blood. Every receptor here comes from a human donor in good health. Some clones in this sample may be carry-over from other donors' samples.

This clonotype was found many times. This rearrangement joins TRBV27 to TRBJ2-7; D not certain. V gave up 2 bases and J gave up 3 bases, with 8 bases separating them. Germline CDR1 is MNHEY and CDR2 is SMNVEV (reference sequence). This CDR3 has 13 residues. The CDR3 loop reads CASSLQAHYEQYF. The DNA of the CDR3 is TGTGCCAGCAGTTTACAGGCCCACTACGAGCAGTACTTC.

This clonotype was detected a few times. The chain recombines TRBV5-6 with TRBJ2-3; D uncertain. CDR1 is SGHDT, CDR2 YYEEEE, per germline. The CDR3 is made up of 12 amino acids. The V and J ends lost 4 bases and 4 bases respectively, with 7 bases between them. The DNA of the CDR3 is TGTGCCAGCAGCCTGACTCCAGATACGCAGTATTTT. Encoded protein: CASSLTPDTQYF.

This clonotype was detected ten times or more. This chain uses TRBV5-1 with TRBJ2-5; 7 positions match TRBD2. Germline values: CDR1 SGHRS, CDR2 YFSETQ. The CDR3 is made up of 13 amino acids. Trimming took 3 bases from V and 5 from J; bases not matched to a gene: 4. The CDR3 protein is CASSSASGETQYF. CDR3 bases: TGCGCCAGCAGCTCCGCTAGCGGTGAGACCCAGTACTTC. Looking up the rest from reference TRBV5-1 and TRBJ2-5 gives the full variable domain: KAGVTQTPRYLIKTRGQQVTLSCSPISGHRSVSWYQQTPGQGLQFLFEYFSETQRNKGNFPGRFSGRQFSNSRSEMNVSTLELGDSALYLCASSSASGETQYFGPGTRLLVL.

This clonotype occurred many times. The chain joins TRBV29-1 to TRBJ1-5, with TRBD1 matching over 9 bases. With V trimmed by 6 bases and J by 2 bases, 2 bases remained unmatched. Germline values: CDR1 SQVTM, CDR2 ANQGSEA. This CDR3 is 13 amino acids long. Here the CDR3 DNA reads TGCAGCGTACGACAGGGGGGCAATCAGCCCCAGCATTTT. It encodes CSVRQGGNQPQHF.

This clonotype has a single count. The V and J genes are TRBV20-1 and TRBJ1-2, with D tentatively TRBD1 (5 bases). Germline V gene lookup returns CDR1 DFQATT and CDR2 SNEGSKA (reference sequence). The CDR3 sequence is 16 residues long. V was trimmed by 3 bases and J by 6 bases, leaving 23 bases between them. Written as DNA, the CDR3 is TGCAGTGCTAGTGTCTCGGGGGGGAGGGCGAGGCATGGCTACACCTTC. Its translation is CSASVSGGRARHGYTF.

This clonotype came up a few times. This chain joins TRBV29-1 and TRBJ2-3; D is possibly TRBD1 (6 bases). The V and J ends lost 5 bases and 1 base respectively, with 13 bases between them. There are 14 residues in the CDR3. Per germline, CDR1 SQVTM and CDR2 ANQGSEA. CDR3 amino acids: CSVSRRQGTDTQYF. CDR3 DNA sequence: TGCAGCGTTTCACGGAGACAGGGCACAGATACGCAGTATTTT.

V gene TRBV6-5 combines with J gene TRBJ1-1; D remains ambiguous. The CDR3 spans 13 residues. V was pared by 4 bases and J by 4 bases, with 10 bases between. Per germline, CDR1 MNHEY and CDR2 SVGAGI. The CDR3 protein is CASSSEGRTEAFF. In DNA, the CDR3 is TGTGCCAGCAGTTCCGAAGGCCGCACTGAAGCTTTCTTT.

V is TRBV28 and J is TRBJ1-1; unclear D gene. The germline V gene has CDR1 MDHEN and CDR2 SYDVKM. CDR3 length equals 14 residues. V gave up 2 bases and J gave up 1 base, with 8 bases separating them. The CDR3 DNA reads as TGTGCCAGCAGTTTAAGGCATAAGAACACTGAAGCTTTCTTT. Its translation: CASSLRHKNTEAFF. Full variable domain (outside the CDR3, taken from reference TRBV28 and TRBJ1-1): DVKVTQSSRYLVKRTGEKVFLECVQDMDHENMFWYRQDPGLGLRLIYFSYDVKMKEKGDIPEGYSVSREKKERFSLILESASTNQTSMYLCASSLRHKNTEAFFGQGTRLTVV.

The table lists this clonotype with many counts. This sequence joins TRBV27 and TRBJ1-6, with 8 bases identical to TRBD1. This CDR3 is built from 15 residues. Germline CDR1 reads MNHEY; CDR2 reads SMNVEV (reference sequence). V was clipped by 7 bases and J by 4 bases; unmatched bases: 6. The CDR3 sequence is CASTEGTGYNSPLHF. The CDR3, as DNA: TGTGCCAGCACCGAAGGGACAGGTTATAATTCACCCCTCCACTTT.

This clonotype occurred many times. The chain couples TRBV4-1 to TRBJ1-5, with unresolved D. V lost 4 bases, J lost 1 base, and 17 bases lay in between. The CDR3 runs to 17 residues. CDR1 MGHRA and CDR2 YSYEKL come from the germline V gene. CDR3 in amino acids: CASSRVILGLSNQPQHF. The CDR3 nucleotides are TGCGCCAGCAGCCGGGTTATTCTGGGTTTGAGCAATCAGCCCCAGCATTTT.

This clonotype was seen a few times. The rearrangement uses TRBV3-1 and TRBJ2-3; D remains unclear. From germline, CDR1 is LGHDT and CDR2 YNNKEL (reference sequence). Trimming left V 4 bases short and J 0 bases short, with 14 bases between. The CDR3 consists of 16 residues. CDR3 DNA: TGTGCCAGCAGCCTCCTTGAGGCGGATAGCACAGATACGCAGTATTTT. Translated: CASSLLEADSTDTQYF.

In its sample, this clonotype was seen once. With a much larger clone just one base away, this may be a read error. V and J are TRBV24-1 and TRBJ2-1; 8 nucleotides agree with TRBD1. Germline CDR1 KGHDR, CDR2 SFDVKD. Trimming took 7 bases from V and 0 from J; bases not matched to a gene: 7. CDR3 length: 16 residues. CDR3 protein: CATSRDRYNSYNEQFF. DNA for the CDR3: TGTGCCACCAGCAGGGACAGGTATAACTCCTACAATGAGCAGTTCTTC.

A few counts support this clonotype. At one boundary the junction diverges from the germline segment, which might be a read error. This sequence joins TRBV2 and TRBJ2-7, with 9 bases fitting TRBD1. Germline V lookup: CDR1 SNHLY, CDR2 FYNNEI. The CDR3 totals 9 residues. The CDR3 reads CASWGQGKF. The CDR3, as DNA: TGTGCCAGCTGGGGACAGGGCAAGTTC.

This clonotype was counted ten times or more. J is TRBJ1-1 and V is TRBV28; 7 bases fit TRBD1. This CDR3 contains 14 residues. CDR1 and CDR2 from the germline V gene are MDHEN and SYDVKM. Trimming at V came to 3 bases and at J to 2 bases, leaving 3 bases not matched to a gene. CDR3 in amino acids: CASSFDRVNTEAFF. The CDR3 nucleotides are TGTGCCAGCAGTTTTGACAGGGTTAACACTGAAGCTTTCTTT.

This clonotype was observed many times. The chain uses TRBV20-1 and TRBJ2-3, with D possibly TRBD1 on 6 matching bases. Germline CDR1 DFQATT, CDR2 SNEGSKA (reference sequence). This CDR3 is 13 amino acids long. The CDR3 region is CRLTGSSTDTQYF. CDR3 nucleotide sequence: TGCAGACTCACAGGGTCTAGCACAGATACGCAGTATTTT.

This clonotype was seen only a few times. The chain recombines TRBV19 with TRBJ2-2, with D uncertain. Looked up from germline, CDR1 is LNHDA and CDR2 is SQIVND (reference sequence). The CDR3 is 15 residues long. With 6 bases removed from V and 3 bases from J, the gap between germline ends came to 14 bases. The DNA of the CDR3 is TGTGCCAGTAGAACCATATGGGCCGACACCGGGGAGCTGTTTTTT. It translates to CASRTIWADTGELFF.

This clonotype was counted many times. V usage is TRBV6-5 and J usage is TRBJ1-1; TRBD1 matches at 7 bases. Unmatched junction bases numbered 5, after V lost 6 bases and J lost 4 bases. CDR1 is MNHEY, CDR2 SVGAGI, per germline. The CDR3 extends over 13 amino acids. CDR3 protein: CASRPYRGTEAFF. In DNA form, the CDR3 reads TGTGCCAGCAGACCGTACAGGGGCACTGAAGCTTTCTTT.

The genes are TRBV12-3 or TRBV12-4 and TRBJ1-6; D might be TRBD1 (5 bases). The CDR3 loop spans 13 amino acids. V lost 4 bases and J 8 bases, leaving 9 bases between the germline ends. The CDR3 coding sequence is TGTGCCAGCAGTTGGGGCAGGGATTCACCCCTCCACTTT. Translating gives CASSWGRDSPLHF.

This clonotype was seen at least ten times. This chain connects TRBV5-8 to TRBJ2-3; possibly TRBD1 or TRBD2 for D (6 bases each). Looked up from germline, CDR1 is SGHTS and CDR2 is YDEGEE. The CDR3 has 19 residues. Trimming shortened V by 2 bases and J by 3 bases, and 25 bases separated the two germline ends. The CDR3 sequence: CASSFFLTGGGEETDTQYF. The CDR3 DNA sequence: TGTGCCAGCAGCTTCTTCCTCACCGGAGGGGGAGAAGAAACAGATACGCAGTATTTT.

This clonotype showed up many times. This chain joins TRBV12-3 or TRBV12-4 and TRBJ2-1; the match to TRBD2 covers 13 bases. This CDR3 is built from 16 residues. The junction had 10 bases not matched to a gene; V was cut back by 5 bases and J by 9 bases. CDR3 residues: CASSPLGLAGKAEQFF. The CDR3 DNA reads as TGTGCCAGCAGTCCACTGGGACTAGCGGGAAAGGCTGAGCAGTTCTTC.

V usage is TRBV7-3 and J usage is TRBJ1-1; D remains unclear. Per germline, CDR1 SGHTA and CDR2 FQGTGA. The CDR3 extends over 13 amino acids. V was trimmed by 4 bases and J by 7 bases, leaving 13 bases between them. The DNA for the CDR3 is TGTGCCAGCAGCTGGGATCCGGGTCTTGAAGCTTTCTTT. Its translation: CASSWDPGLEAFF.

This clonotype has a count of ten or more. CDR3 nucleotide sequence: TGCGCCAGCGGGAGGTGGCGGTACCAAGAGACCCAGTACTTC. Translation gives CASGRWRYQETQYF. The chain uses TRBV5-1 and TRBJ2-5, with D tentatively TRBD2 (6 bases). V lost 7 bases, J lost 0 bases, and 13 bases lay in between. This CDR3 has 14 amino acids. CDR1 and CDR2 from the germline V gene are SGHRS and YFSETQ.

This rearrangement joins TRBV25-1 to TRBJ1-5, with D tentatively TRBD1 (6 bases). Germline V gene data show CDR1 as MGHDK and CDR2 as SYGVNS. Trimming shortened V by 2 bases and J by 4 bases, and 9 bases separated the two germline ends. The CDR3 is 14 residues long. The CDR3 DNA sequence: TGTGCCAGCAGTGAAGGGGGGCGGAATCAGCCCCAGCATTTT. The encoded protein is CASSEGGRNQPQHF.

This clonotype has at least ten counts. The chain couples TRBV10-3 to TRBJ2-1, with 7 bases aligning to TRBD2. CDR3 length equals 12 residues. The V and J ends lost 6 bases and 9 bases, in that order; junction bases with no gene match: 5. Germline values: CDR1 ENHRY, CDR2 SYGVKD. CDR3 DNA sequence: TGTGCCATCAGCAGCGGGATCGGTGAGCAGTTCTTC. Translated: CAISSGIGEQFF.